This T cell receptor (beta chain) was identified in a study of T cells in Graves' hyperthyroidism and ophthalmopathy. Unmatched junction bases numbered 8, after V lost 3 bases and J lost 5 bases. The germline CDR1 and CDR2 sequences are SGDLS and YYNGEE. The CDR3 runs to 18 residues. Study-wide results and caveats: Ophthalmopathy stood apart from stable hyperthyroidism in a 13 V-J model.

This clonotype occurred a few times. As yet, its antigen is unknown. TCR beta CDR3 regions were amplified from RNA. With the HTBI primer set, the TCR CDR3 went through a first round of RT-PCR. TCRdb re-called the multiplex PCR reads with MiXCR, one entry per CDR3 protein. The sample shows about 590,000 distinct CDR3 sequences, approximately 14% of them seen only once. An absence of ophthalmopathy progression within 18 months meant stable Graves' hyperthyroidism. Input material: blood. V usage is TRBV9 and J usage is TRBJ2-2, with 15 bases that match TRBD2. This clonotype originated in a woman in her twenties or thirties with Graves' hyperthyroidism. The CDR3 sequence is CASSGGLAGGSLTGELFF. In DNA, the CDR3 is TGTGCCAGCAGCGGGGGACTAGCGGGAGGATCATTAACCGGGGAGCTGTTTTTT.